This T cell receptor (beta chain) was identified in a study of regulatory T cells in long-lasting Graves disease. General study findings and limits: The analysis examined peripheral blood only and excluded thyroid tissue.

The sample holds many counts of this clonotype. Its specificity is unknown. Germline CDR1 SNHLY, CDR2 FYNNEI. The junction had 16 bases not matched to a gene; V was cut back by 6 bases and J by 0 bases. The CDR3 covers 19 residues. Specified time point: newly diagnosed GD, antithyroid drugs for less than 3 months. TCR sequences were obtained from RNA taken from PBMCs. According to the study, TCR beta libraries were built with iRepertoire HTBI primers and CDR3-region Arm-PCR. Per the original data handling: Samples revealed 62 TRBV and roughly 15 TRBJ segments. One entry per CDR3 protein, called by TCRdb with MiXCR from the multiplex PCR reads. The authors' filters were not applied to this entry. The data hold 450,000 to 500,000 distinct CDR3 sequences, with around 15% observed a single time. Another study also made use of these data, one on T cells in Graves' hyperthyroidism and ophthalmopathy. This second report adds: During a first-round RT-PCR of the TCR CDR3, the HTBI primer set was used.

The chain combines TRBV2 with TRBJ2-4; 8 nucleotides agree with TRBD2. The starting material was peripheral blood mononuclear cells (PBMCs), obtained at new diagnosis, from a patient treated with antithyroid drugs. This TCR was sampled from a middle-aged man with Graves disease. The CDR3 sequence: CASSDGGGPNQLAKNIQYF. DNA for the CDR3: TGTGCCAGCAGCGACGGCGGGGGGCCGAACCAACTAGCCAAAAACATTCAGTACTTC.